The entry below gives a single T cell receptor (beta chain) sequence along with its context. The record originates from a study of blood T cell repertoires in COVID-19. Study overall: Samples of COVID-19 (acute and convalescent) were obtained from the United States, Italy and Spain. Sources were T cells, B-cell-depleted T cells, or PBMCs; the material itself was cDNA or gDNA.

Study processing details: Researchers report that nucleated cell counts were estimated from reference gene primer amplification. Some clones are missing from TCRdb's copy, which holds only in-frame ones; the method was immunoSEQ multiplex PCR. For V, J and clone size, that table is used; D and trimming come from the DNA. The profile shows about 97,000 clones, approximately 87% of them singletons. The V end lost 6 bases, the J end lost 0 bases, and 12 bases lay between the germline ends. The germline CDR1 and CDR2 sequences are MDHEN and SYDVKM. This CDR3 is built from 15 residues. This TCR came from a woman in her 30s with acute or convalescent COVID-19. Sequenced: peripheral blood. The chain links TRBV28 to TRBJ1-3; the D is unclear. CDR3 nucleotides: TGTGCCAGCAGCCCTAGATTGATCTCTGGAAACACCATATATTTT. Amino acids: CASSPRLISGNTIYF.